Sequencing of this T cell receptor beta chain was carried out in a study of T-cell memory formation after mild COVID-19. TCR alpha and TCR beta cDNA libraries carrying sample barcodes and UMIs came from 5'RACE with constant-segment primers. In TCRdb, the 5' RACE reads were re-called with MiXCR into one record per CDR3 protein. Of just over 400,000 distinct CDR3 sequences in the sample, 20% to 25% were seen once. Study outcomes and limitations: The pre-infection memory compartment contained some responding clones, suggesting cross-reactive memory joined. Contracting CD8+ clones were enriched in EMRA, CD4+ mainly in CM and EM.

Comments on this clonotype: The antigen remains undetermined.

What was sequenced was PBMCs or a T cell subset sorted from them (not recorded which). This TCR was sampled from an adult woman who had mild COVID-19 (a few samples of this study predate the infection). Cell type and time point are not known.

CDR3 residues: CASSTPGGLPSGANVLTF. The CDR3 nucleotides are TGTGCCAGCAGTACCCCTGGGGGTCTCCCATCTGGGGCCAACGTCCTGACTTTC. The chain combines TRBV25-1 with TRBJ2-6; the D call may be TRBD1 or TRBD2 (5 bases each). The germline CDR1 and CDR2 sequences are MGHDK and SYGVNS. The CDR3 runs to 18 residues. V dropped 5 bases and J dropped 1 base, with 18 bases sitting between them.